This T cell receptor beta chain was recovered during a study of blood T cell repertoires in COVID-19. In the study overall: Samples representing acute and convalescent COVID-19 were sourced from the United States, Italy and Spain. T cells, B-cell-depleted T cells, or PBMCs provided the cDNA or gDNA that served as material.

Authors' methods: Reference gene primer amplification in the assay estimated nucleated cell counts. Repertoires were generated with immunoSEQ multiplex PCR, while TCRdb's copy carries only in-frame clones and drops some. That table gives V, J and clone size, and the DNA gave D and trimming. Of roughly 200,000 clones in the sample, about 88% were seen once. V shed 5 bases, J shed 8 bases, and the junction held 14 bases outside the gene matches. Germline V gene sequence: CDR1 SGHTA, CDR2 FQGNSA. The length of the CDR3 is 16 residues. The chain carries TRBV7-2 and TRBJ2-2, with 7 bases fitting TRBD2. Sequences were obtained from peripheral blood. This TCR came from a man between 65 and 80 years old with acute or convalescent COVID-19. CDR3 sequence: CASSERTSPSLGELFF. The DNA of the CDR3 is TGTGCCAGCAGCGAAAGGACTAGTCCCTCCCTAGGGGAGCTGTTTTTT.